Each of the 18 T cell receptor beta chains below was sequenced from the same sample in a study of beta chain features in type 1 diabetes. Expressed TCRB transcripts were sequenced because the isolated RNA had all been reverse transcribed beforehand. Sequencing was performed with immunoSEQ multiplex PCR; in TCRdb, only in-frame clones are kept and a portion is missing. The table shows a few hundred thousand clones, with about 15% occurring only once. The sequenced sample was central memory CD4+ T cells from blood. Source of these receptors: a young man in good health.

The chain employs TRBV7-6 and TRBJ2-2; D gene ambiguous. Per the germline V gene, CDR1 is SGHVS and CDR2 is FNYEAQ. The ends were cut back, 0 bases at V and 5 bases at J, with 7 bases in the middle. The CDR3 runs 14 residues. The CDR3, as DNA: TGTGCCAGCAGCTTAGCTAGCTCTACCGGGGAGCTGTTTTTT. This gives the protein CASSLASSTGELFF.

In its sample, this clone was seen a few times. The genes are TRBV7-7 and TRBJ1-4; the D gene is possibly TRBD1 (5 bases). Trimming stripped 5 bases from V and 6 bases from J, with 16 bases between. This CDR3 is built from 15 residues. Germline V gene data show CDR1 as SSHAT and CDR2 as FNYEAQ (reference sequence). CDR3: CASSPTGTRYEKLFF. In nucleotides, the CDR3 is TGTGCCAGCAGCCCGACCGGGACTCGCTATGAAAAACTGTTTTTT.

The chain carries TRBV6-1 and TRBJ2-1; 11 positions agree with TRBD2. The CDR3 covers 15 residues. Per germline, CDR1 MNHNS and CDR2 SASEGT. Unmatched junction bases numbered 9, after V lost 7 bases and J lost 7 bases. DNA for the CDR3: TGTGCCAGCATCGCGACTAGCGGGGTCGGGAATGAGCAGTTCTTC. Its protein product is CASIATSGVGNEQFF.

V is TRBV11-2 and J is TRBJ2-1; the match to TRBD1 covers 8 bases. Germline-derived CDR1 and CDR2 are SGHAT and FQNNGV. Losses at the gene ends were 1 base for V and 16 bases for J; bases not matched to a gene: 9. The CDR3 has 13 amino acids. The CDR3 DNA follows: TGTGCCAGCAGCTTAGTACGAGGACAGGGTAGATTCTTC. Residues: CASSLVRGQGRFF.

This chain connects TRBV11-2 to TRBJ1-2; TRBD1 is a possible D gene (6 bases). CDR3 length: 15 amino acids. Per germline, CDR1 SGHAT and CDR2 FQNNGV. Trimming left V 2 bases short and J 2 bases short, with 12 bases between. The CDR3 here is CASSLQSTGNYGYTF. In DNA form, the CDR3 reads TGTGCCAGCAGCTTACAATCCACAGGGAACTATGGCTACACCTTC.

Turning to this clone: The junction differs from germline at one of its ends, possibly a read error. The chain couples TRBV5-4 to TRBJ1-4; 9 positions match TRBD1. The CDR3 is 15 residues long. CDR1 and CDR2 from the germline V gene are SGHNT and YYREEE (reference sequence). DNA for the CDR3: TGCGCCAGCAGCCCCTTCGGACAGGGGATAGAAAAACTGTTTTTT. Amino acid sequence: CASSPFGQGIEKLFF.

J is TRBJ1-2 and V is TRBV7-2, with D possibly being TRBD1 (6 bases). V was shortened by 5 bases and J by 3 bases, with 16 bases between the two germline ends. The CDR3 is 15 residues long. CDR1 is SGHTA and CDR2 is FQGNSA in the germline V gene. CDR3 in amino acids: CASSPGGRRDYGYTF. The DNA for the CDR3 is TGTGCCAGCAGCCCCGGGGGGCGGCGGGACTATGGCTACACCTTC.

CDR3 nucleotides: TGTGCCAGTAGTGACAGGGGAATCTACACCTTC. This gives the protein CASSDRGIYTF. The chain carries TRBV19 and TRBJ1-2, with 8 positions matching TRBD1. V shed 5 bases and J 10 bases; nucleotides not matched to a gene: 3. Germline V gives CDR1 LNHDA, CDR2 SQIVND (reference sequence). The CDR3 is 11 residues long.

V gene TRBV4-2 combines with J gene TRBJ2-3; TRBD2 might be the D (5 bases). V was cut by 2 bases and J by 6 bases, with 12 bases left in between. The germline gives CDR1 LGHNA, CDR2 YNFKEQ. The CDR3 extends over 14 amino acids. CDR3 loop: CASSQISGEDTQYF. DNA of the CDR3: TGTGCCAGCAGCCAAATTTCCGGGGAGGATACGCAGTATTTT.

The chain has TRBV15 and TRBJ1-6, with a tentative D call TRBD1 (5 bases). CDR1 LNHNV and CDR2 YYDKDF come from the germline V gene (reference sequence). There are 14 residues in the CDR3. The V end was cut by 0 bases, the J end by 11 bases, with 11 bases between. CDR3 in DNA: TGTGCCACCAGCAGAGACCCCGGGGGGACACCCCTCCACTTT. Protein: CATSRDPGGTPLHF.

This clone has only a few counts. This sequence joins TRBV5-8 and TRBJ2-3; D is undetermined. The V gene's germline CDR1 is SGHTS and CDR2 YDEGEE. Trimming stripped 4 bases from V and 2 bases from J, with 14 bases between. The CDR3 runs 15 residues. CDR3: CASSQLWGPTDTQYF. DNA for the CDR3: TGTGCCAGCAGCCAGCTCTGGGGTCCCACAGATACGCAGTATTTT.

The chain is built from TRBV4-3 and TRBJ2-5; maybe TRBD1 (6 bases). Germline V gene data show CDR1 as LGHNA and CDR2 as YSLEER. V lost 0 bases to trimming and J lost 6 bases, with 11 bases between them. The CDR3 contains 14 residues. CDR3 bases: TGCGCCAGCAGCCAAGATGGGCAGGGGAAGACCCAGTACTTC. Translation: CASSQDGQGKTQYF.

This chain links TRBV27 with TRBJ1-1; 10 bases are a match to TRBD1. The CDR3 spans 13 residues. Germline values: CDR1 MNHEY, CDR2 SMNVEV (reference sequence). Trimming removed 3 bases from V and 5 bases from J; junction bases left unmatched: 0. CDR3 protein: CASSLDRGTEAFF. Written as DNA, the CDR3 is TGTGCCAGCAGTTTGGACAGGGGGACTGAAGCTTTCTTT.

The chain joins TRBV19 to TRBJ1-1, with D hard to call. CDR3 size: 14 residues. Trimming cost V 0 bases and J 12 bases, with 17 bases left between them. The germline gives CDR1 LNHDA, CDR2 SQIVND (reference sequence). The CDR3 sequence: CASSIDRRTPGSFF. For the CDR3, the DNA is TGTGCCAGTAGTATAGATAGGCGGACCCCCGGGTCTTTCTTT. Full variable domain (rest looked up from reference TRBV19 and TRBJ1-1): DGGITQSPKYLFRKEGQNVTLSCEQNLNHDAMYWYRQDPGQGLRLIYYSQIVNDFQKGDIAEGYSVSREKKESFPLTVTSAQKNPTAFYLCASSIDRRTPGSFFGQGTRLTVV.

This clone showed up just a few times. The V call is TRBV7-7, the J call TRBJ1-1; D possibly corresponds to TRBD1 (5 bases). Germline CDR1 is SSHAT and CDR2 is FNYEAQ (reference sequence). Deletions cut 5 bases from V and 3 bases from J, with 16 bases between. The CDR3 sequence is 15 residues long. CDR3 protein: CASSLQGNQYTEAFF. CDR3 coding DNA: TGTGCCAGCAGCCTTCAGGGAAACCAATACACTGAAGCTTTCTTT.

The chain uses TRBV9 and TRBJ2-1; D unresolved. Germline CDR1 reads SGDLS; CDR2 reads YYNGEE. The germline V and J ends were trimmed by 1 base and 6 bases, with 14 bases remaining between them. This CDR3 is built from 15 residues. The chain's CDR3 is CASSVLGASSNEQFF. The CDR3 DNA reads TGTGCCAGCAGCGTATTAGGCGCTTCTTCCAATGAGCAGTTCTTC.

This clone was detected many times. The rearrangement uses TRBV7-2 and TRBJ1-2; TRBD1 agrees at 7 bases. Per the germline V gene, CDR1 is SGHTA and CDR2 is FQGNSA. This CDR3 spans 15 amino acids. After removal of 1 base from V and 5 bases from J, the junction contained 7 bases not matched to a gene. The CDR3 sequence: CASSLGGQPEYGYTF. CDR3 DNA sequence: TGTGCCAGCAGCTTAGGGGGACAGCCGGAGTATGGCTACACCTTC.

V is TRBV7-6 and J is TRBJ1-2; D is unclear. The germline V and J ends were trimmed by 3 bases and 2 bases, with 13 bases remaining between them. The V gene's germline CDR1 is SGHVS and CDR2 FNYEAQ. This CDR3 contains 15 residues. CDR3 loop: CASSFQAGRNYGYTF. CDR3 nucleotide sequence: TGTGCCAGCAGCTTCCAGGCAGGACGAAACTATGGCTACACCTTC. Supplemented by reference TRBV7-6 and TRBJ1-2, the full variable domain reads GAGVSQSPRYKVTKRGQDVALRCDPISGHVSLYWYRQALGQGPEFLTYFNYEAQQDKSGLPNDRFSAERPEGSISTLTIQRTEQRDSAMYRCASSFQAGRNYGYTFGSGTRLTVV.